This T cell receptor beta chain was observed in a study of blood T cells in healthy people across ages. Study-wide results and caveats: Both naive CD4+ cell counts and diversity were greater in long-lived donors than in aged donors. TCR beta diversity per million T cells fell roughly linearly with age.

Trimming removed 7 bases at V and 2 bases at J, with 13 bases between. This CDR3 spans 14 amino acids. A remark on this clonotype: Its antigen is as yet unknown.

Combining a sample-barcoded 5' primer with a J-beta primer mix, a second PCR ran for about 7 to 11 cycles. TCRdb processed the 5' RACE reads anew with MiXCR; each CDR3 protein has one entry. Seen here are roughly 680,000 distinct CDR3 sequences, more than 45% observed once, and the top ten hold around an eighth. The authors extracted at least 5 micrograms of total RNA per sample. Sample: blood. The rearrangement joins TRBV12-3 or TRBV12-4 to TRBJ2-3, with TRBD2 as a possible D gene (5 bases). This clonotype was obtained from an elderly woman in good health. CDR3 residues: CASIFGEPTDTQYF. CDR3 DNA sequence: TGTGCCAGCATCTTCGGGGAGCCCACAGATACGCAGTATTTT.